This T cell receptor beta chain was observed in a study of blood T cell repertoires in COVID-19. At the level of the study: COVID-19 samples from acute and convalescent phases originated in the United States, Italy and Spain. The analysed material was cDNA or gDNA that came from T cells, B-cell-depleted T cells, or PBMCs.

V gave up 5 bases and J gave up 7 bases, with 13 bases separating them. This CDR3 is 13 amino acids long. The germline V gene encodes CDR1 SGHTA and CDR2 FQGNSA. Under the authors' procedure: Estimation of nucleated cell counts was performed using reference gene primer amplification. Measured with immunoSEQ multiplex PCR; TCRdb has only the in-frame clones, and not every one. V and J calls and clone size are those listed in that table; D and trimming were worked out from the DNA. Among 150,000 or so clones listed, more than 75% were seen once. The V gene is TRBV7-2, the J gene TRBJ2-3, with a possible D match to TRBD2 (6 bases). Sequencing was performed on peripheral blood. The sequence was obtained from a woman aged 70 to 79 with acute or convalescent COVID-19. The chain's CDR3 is CASSPSGVYTQYF. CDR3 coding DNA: TGTGCCAGCAGCCCATCGGGGGTGTATACGCAGTATTTT. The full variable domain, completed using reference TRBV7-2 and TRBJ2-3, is GAGVSQSPSNKVTEKGKDVELRCDPISGHTALYWYRQSLGQGLEFLIYFQGNSAPDKSGLPSDRFSAERTGGSVSTLTIQRTQQEDSAVYLCASSPSGVYTQYFGPGTRLTVL.